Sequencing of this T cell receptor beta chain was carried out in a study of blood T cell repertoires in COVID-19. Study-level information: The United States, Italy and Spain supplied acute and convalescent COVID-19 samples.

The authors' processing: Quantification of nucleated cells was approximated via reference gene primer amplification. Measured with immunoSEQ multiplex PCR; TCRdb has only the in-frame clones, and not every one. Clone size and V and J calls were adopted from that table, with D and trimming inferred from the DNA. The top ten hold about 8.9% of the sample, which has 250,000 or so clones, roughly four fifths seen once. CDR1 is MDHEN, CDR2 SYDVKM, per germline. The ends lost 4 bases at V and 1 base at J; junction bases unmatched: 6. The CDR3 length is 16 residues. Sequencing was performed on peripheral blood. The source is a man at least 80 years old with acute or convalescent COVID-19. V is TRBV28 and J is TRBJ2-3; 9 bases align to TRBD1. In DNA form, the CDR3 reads TGTGCCAGCAGTTCACAGGGGGCGCGCGGCACAGATACGCAGTATTTT. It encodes CASSSQGARGTDTQYF.